Listed here are 17 T cell receptor beta chains from one sample, sequenced in a study of T cells in Graves' hyperthyroidism and ophthalmopathy. Regions amplified from RNA transcripts were the TCR beta CDR3 regions. The primer set for the first-round RT-PCR of the TCR CDR3 was HTBI. TCRdb redid the calling of the multiplex PCR reads with MiXCR, one entry per CDR3 protein. This table has 250,000 to 300,000 distinct CDR3 sequences, 12% to 15% appearing once. The sequenced material came from blood. The receptors were gathered from a woman in her 40s with Graves' hyperthyroidism.

This clonotype was found many times. V and J are TRBV7-9 and TRBJ1-2, with 7 nucleotides matching TRBD1. CDR3 length: 15 residues. V lost 2 bases and J lost 4; bases outside the gene matches: 7. In germline, CDR1 is SEHNR, CDR2 FQNEAQ (reference sequence). The CDR3 DNA is TGTGCCAGCAGCTTAAATGTGGGACAGCTCTATGGCTACACCTTC. Amino acids: CASSLNVGQLYGYTF. The variable domain in full, completed from reference TRBV7-9 and TRBJ1-2, reads DTGVSQNPRHKITKRGQNVTFRCDPISEHNRLYWYRQTLGQGPEFLTYFQNEAQLEKSRLLSDRFSAERPKGSFSTLEIQRTEQGDSAMYLCASSLNVGQLYGYTFGSGTRLTVV.

This clonotype was recorded many times. V gene TRBV7-9 combines with J gene TRBJ2-3; 9 positions match TRBD2. Germline trimming cut 4 bases from V and 5 bases from J; bases unmatched to any gene: 13. CDR1 and CDR2 (germline): SEHNR, FQNEAQ (reference sequence). The CDR3 length is 17 residues. In DNA form, the CDR3 reads TGTGCCAGCAGCTCCCCCCGGATAGCGGGAGCTGGAGATACGCAGTATTTT. Amino acids: CASSSPRIAGAGDTQYF.

This clonotype was recorded many times. The V and J genes are TRBV7-9 and TRBJ2-7, with D perhaps TRBD2 (5 bases). Germline CDR1 is SEHNR and CDR2 is FQNEAQ (reference sequence). V was pared by 5 bases and J by 5 bases, with 22 bases between. This CDR3 has 16 amino acids. The CDR3 DNA follows: TGTGCCAGCAGCCCCCCCGGCCCTTTGCCCGGGGACGAGCAGTACTTC. Residues: CASSPPGPLPGDEQYF. Supplemented by reference TRBV7-9 and TRBJ2-7, the full variable domain reads DTGVSQNPRHKITKRGQNVTFRCDPISEHNRLYWYRQTLGQGPEFLTYFQNEAQLEKSRLLSDRFSAERPKGSFSTLEIQRTEQGDSAMYLCASSPPGPLPGDEQYFGPGTRLTVT.

Many counts were recorded for this clonotype. The CDR3 region is CASSLQGWSEQYF. CDR3 in DNA: TGTGCCAGCAGTTTACAGGGTTGGTCCGAGCAGTACTTC. The chain is built from TRBV27 and TRBJ2-7, with a weak D call TRBD1 (5 bases). This CDR3 has 13 residues. Trimming removed 2 bases at V and 6 bases at J, with 11 bases between. CDR1 MNHEY and CDR2 SMNVEV come from the germline V gene (reference sequence).

At least ten counts were recorded for this clonotype. This rearrangement joins TRBV6-1 to TRBJ1-5; possibly TRBD1 for D (5 bases). The length of the CDR3 is 13 residues. The V gene lost 0 bases and the J gene lost 7 bases, with 7 bases spanning the gap. The germline V gene encodes CDR1 MNHNS and CDR2 SASEGT. The CDR3 bases are TGTGCCAGCAGTGAAGCCAGGGTGCAGCCCCAGCATTTT. Amino acids: CASSEARVQPQHF.

The table lists this clonotype with many counts. The chain has TRBV28 and TRBJ2-5, with TRBD2 identical over 8 bases. The CDR3 has 14 amino acids. Germline values: CDR1 MDHEN, CDR2 SYDVKM. The J segment lost 1 base and the V segment lost 3 bases, leaving 1 base of the junction unmatched. The CDR3 loop is CASSFGTSQETQYF. The CDR3 coding sequence is TGTGCCAGCAGTTTTGGGACTAGCCAAGAGACCCAGTACTTC.

This chain uses TRBV30 with TRBJ2-7, with 7 bases aligning to TRBD2. This CDR3 is built from 13 residues. J lost 4 bases, V lost 2 bases, and 5 bases had no gene match. The germline CDR1 and CDR2 sequences are GTSNPN and SVGIG (reference sequence). This CDR3 reads CAWSWGEGYEQYF. The DNA for the CDR3 is TGTGCCTGGAGTTGGGGGGAGGGATACGAGCAGTACTTC.

This clonotype was detected ten times or more. This rearrangement joins TRBV7-2 to TRBJ1-1; TRBD1 matches at 7 bases. V lost 5 bases, J lost 3 bases, and 9 bases stayed unmatched. The CDR3 consists of 15 residues. The V gene's germline CDR1 is SGHTA and CDR2 FQGNSA. The CDR3 DNA sequence: TGTGCCAGCAGCCGATACGCAACAGGGGACACTGAAGCTTTCTTT. Its translation: CASSRYATGDTEAFF.

This clonotype was counted ten times or more. V usage is TRBV28 and J usage is TRBJ2-2; D might be TRBD2 (6 bases). Germline loops: CDR1 MDHEN, CDR2 SYDVKM. This CDR3 contains 15 residues. V lost 2 bases, J lost 0 bases, and 7 bases lay in between. This CDR3 reads CASSLGGANTGELFF. The CDR3 nucleotides read TGTGCCAGCAGTTTAGGCGGGGCGAACACCGGGGAGCTGTTTTTT.

Ten or more counts support this clonotype. The rearrangement joins TRBV27 to TRBJ1-6; possibly TRBD1 for D (5 bases). This CDR3 contains 15 residues. Trimming stripped 5 bases from V and 10 bases from J, with 18 bases between. CDR1 MNHEY and CDR2 SMNVEV come from the germline V gene (reference sequence). The chain's CDR3 is CASSPTTPRGSPLHF. CDR3 nucleotides: TGTGCCAGCAGTCCTACGACACCCCGGGGGTCACCCCTCCACTTT.

This clonotype was seen repeatedly, ten times or more. The chain uses TRBV28 and TRBJ2-1; D tentatively fits TRBD1 or TRBD2 (5 bases each). The CDR3 runs 15 residues. Germline loops: CDR1 MDHEN, CDR2 SYDVKM. Trimming took 4 bases from V and 10 from J, leaving 20 bases between them. The chain's CDR3 is CASSSQPRGRGEQFF. The CDR3 region has the DNA TGTGCCAGCAGTTCCCAACCCCGGGGCCGGGGAGAGCAGTTCTTC.

This clonotype was counted many times. The V and J genes are TRBV3-1 and TRBJ2-7; unclear D gene. V was shortened by 2 bases and J by 7 bases, with 12 bases between the two germline ends. The CDR3 is 13 amino acids. CDR1 is LGHDT and CDR2 is YNNKEL in the germline V gene (reference sequence). The CDR3 DNA is TGTGCCAGCAGCCAATGGACGGCGGCAGAGCAGTACTTC. It specifies CASSQWTAAEQYF.

This clonotype was recorded at least ten times. The chain is built from TRBV7-9 and TRBJ2-1; 9 bases map to TRBD2. J was trimmed by 8 bases and V by 5 bases; bases with no gene match: 4. Germline CDR1 SEHNR, CDR2 FQNEAQ (reference sequence). The CDR3 sequence is 13 residues long. CDR3 in amino acids: CASSRAGGDEQFF. The CDR3 DNA sequence: TGTGCCAGCAGCCGAGCGGGGGGCGATGAGCAGTTCTTC.

This clonotype has only a few counts. The chain combines TRBV19 with TRBJ1-5; TRBD1 aligns across 8 bases. The CDR3 covers 16 residues. The V segment lost 4 bases and the J segment 3 bases; nucleotides outside the gene matches: 8. The germline V gene has CDR1 LNHDA and CDR2 SQIVND (reference sequence). The chain's CDR3 is CASSRTDRGNNQPQHF. The CDR3 DNA is TGTGCCAGTAGTAGGACAGACAGGGGAAACAATCAGCCCCAGCATTTT. Filled out from reference TRBV19 and TRBJ1-5, the complete variable domain reads DGGITQSPKYLFRKEGQNVTLSCEQNLNHDAMYWYRQDPGQGLRLIYYSQIVNDFQKGDIAEGYSVSREKKESFPLTVTSAQKNPTAFYLCASSRTDRGNNQPQHFGDGTRLSIL.

This clonotype appeared once. Mismatch with germline at one junction end may stem from a read error. The chain carries TRBV7-8 and TRBJ2-2; no clear D. This CDR3 comprises 18 residues. The germline gives CDR1 SGHVS, CDR2 FQNEAQ. The CDR3 sequence: CASGLRAWVSTNTGELFF. As DNA, the CDR3 is TGTGCCAGCGGCTTAAGGGCGTGGGTTTCCACAAACACCGGGGAGCTGTTTTTT.

This clonotype was detected many times. The chain has TRBV15 and TRBJ1-3; D remains unclear. The germline V gene encodes CDR1 LNHNV and CDR2 YYDKDF (reference sequence). Between the trimmed V and J ends, which lost 0 bases and 5 bases, there was a span of 5 bases. The CDR3 is 13 residues long. CDR3 in DNA: TGTGCCACCAGCAGAGATAATAGAAACACCATATATTTT. It specifies CATSRDNRNTIYF.

This clonotype was observed many times. The chain combines TRBV20-1 with TRBJ1-2; D is possibly TRBD1 (5 bases). Germline CDR1 reads DFQATT; CDR2 reads SNEGSKA (reference sequence). V was clipped by 4 bases and J by 0 bases, with 6 bases between them. The CDR3 loop spans 12 amino acids. The CDR3 DNA sequence: TGCAGTGCTACAGGGACTAACTATGGCTACACCTTC. Its protein product is CSATGTNYGYTF.